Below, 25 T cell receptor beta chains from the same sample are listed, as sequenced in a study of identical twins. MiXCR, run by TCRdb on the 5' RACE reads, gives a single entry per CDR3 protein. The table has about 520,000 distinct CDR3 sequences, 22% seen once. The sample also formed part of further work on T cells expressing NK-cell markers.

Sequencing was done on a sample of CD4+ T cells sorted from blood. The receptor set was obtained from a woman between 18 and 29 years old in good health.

CDR3 nucleotides: TGTGCCAGCAGTTTTAAACCACCCGATAGCGGGAGATCGATCCAGCAGTACTTC. Translating it yields CASSFKPPDSGRSIQQYF. J is TRBJ2-7 and V is TRBV27, with 9 bases that match TRBD2. CDR1 is MNHEY and CDR2 is SMNVEV in the germline V gene (reference sequence). The CDR3 has 18 amino acids. After removal of 3 bases from V and 8 bases from J, the junction contained 20 bases not matched to a gene.

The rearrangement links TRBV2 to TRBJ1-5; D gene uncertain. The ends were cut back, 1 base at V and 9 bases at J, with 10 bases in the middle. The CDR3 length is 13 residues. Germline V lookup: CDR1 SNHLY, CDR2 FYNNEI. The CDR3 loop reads CASSEGAPRPQHF. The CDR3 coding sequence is TGTGCCAGCAGTGAAGGGGCCCCGCGGCCCCAGCATTTT.

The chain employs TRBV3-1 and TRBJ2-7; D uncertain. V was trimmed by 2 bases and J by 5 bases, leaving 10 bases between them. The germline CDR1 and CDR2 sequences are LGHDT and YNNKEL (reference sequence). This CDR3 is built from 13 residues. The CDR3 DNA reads TGTGCCAGCAGCCAATGGTCTACCCACGAGCAGTACTTC. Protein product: CASSQWSTHEQYF.

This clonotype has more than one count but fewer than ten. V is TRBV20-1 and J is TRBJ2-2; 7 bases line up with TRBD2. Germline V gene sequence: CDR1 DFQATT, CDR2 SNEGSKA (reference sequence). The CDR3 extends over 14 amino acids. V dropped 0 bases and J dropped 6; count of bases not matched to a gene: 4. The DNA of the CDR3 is TGCAGTGCTAGAGATGGGAGGGGCGCCGGGGAGCTGTTTTTT. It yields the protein CSARDGRGAGELFF.

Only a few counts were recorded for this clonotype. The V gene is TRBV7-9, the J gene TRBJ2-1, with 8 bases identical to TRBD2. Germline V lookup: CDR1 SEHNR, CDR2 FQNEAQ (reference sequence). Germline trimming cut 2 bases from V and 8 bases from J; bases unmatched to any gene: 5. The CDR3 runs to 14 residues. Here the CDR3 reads CASSLKRELHEQFF. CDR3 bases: TGTGCCAGCAGCTTAAAGCGGGAGTTGCATGAGCAGTTCTTC.

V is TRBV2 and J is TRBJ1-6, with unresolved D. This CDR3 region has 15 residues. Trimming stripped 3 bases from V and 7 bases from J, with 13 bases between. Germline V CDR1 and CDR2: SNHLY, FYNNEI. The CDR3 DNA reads TGTGCCAGCAGTGAGACGGGCCTCTCGAATTCACCCCTCCACTTT. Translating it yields CASSETGLSNSPLHF.

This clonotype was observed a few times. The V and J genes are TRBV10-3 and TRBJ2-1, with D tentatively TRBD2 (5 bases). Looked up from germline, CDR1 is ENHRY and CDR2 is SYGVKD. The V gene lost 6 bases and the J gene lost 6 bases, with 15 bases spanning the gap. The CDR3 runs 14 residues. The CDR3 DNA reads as TGTGCCATCAGCGGGGTCGGAGCTGGCAATGAGCAGTTCTTC. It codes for CAISGVGAGNEQFF.

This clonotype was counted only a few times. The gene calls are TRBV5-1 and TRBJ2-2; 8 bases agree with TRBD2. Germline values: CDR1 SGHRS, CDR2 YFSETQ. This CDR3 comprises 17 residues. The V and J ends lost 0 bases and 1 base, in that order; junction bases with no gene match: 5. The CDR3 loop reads CASSLAPLAGNTGELFF. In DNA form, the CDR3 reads TGCGCCAGCAGCTTGGCCCCGCTAGCGGGGAACACCGGGGAGCTGTTTTTT.

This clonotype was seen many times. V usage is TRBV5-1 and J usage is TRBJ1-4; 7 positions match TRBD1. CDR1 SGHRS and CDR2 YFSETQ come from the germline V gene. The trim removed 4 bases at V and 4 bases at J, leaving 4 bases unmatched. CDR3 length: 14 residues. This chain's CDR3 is CASSPRDSNEKLFF. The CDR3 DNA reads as TGCGCCAGCAGCCCCCGGGACAGTAATGAAAAACTGTTTTTT. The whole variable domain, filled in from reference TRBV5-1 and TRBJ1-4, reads KAGVTQTPRYLIKTRGQQVTLSCSPISGHRSVSWYQQTPGQGLQFLFEYFSETQRNKGNFPGRFSGRQFSNSRSEMNVSTLELGDSALYLCASSPRDSNEKLFFGSGTQLSVL.

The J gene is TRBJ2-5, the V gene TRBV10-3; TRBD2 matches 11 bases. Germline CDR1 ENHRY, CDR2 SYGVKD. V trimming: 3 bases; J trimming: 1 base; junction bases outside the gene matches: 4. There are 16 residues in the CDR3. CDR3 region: CAISDTSGGSQETQYF. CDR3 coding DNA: TGTGCCATCAGTGACACTAGCGGGGGTTCCCAAGAGACCCAGTACTTC.

CDR3 region: CAISGRDRVSYEQYF. CDR3 coding DNA: TGTGCCATCAGTGGTAGGGACAGGGTCTCCTACGAGCAGTACTTC. V gene TRBV10-3 combines with J gene TRBJ2-7; 9 positions agree with TRBD1. The CDR3 loop spans 15 amino acids. V lost 4 bases, J lost 0 bases, and 4 bases stayed unmatched. Germline values: CDR1 ENHRY, CDR2 SYGVKD.

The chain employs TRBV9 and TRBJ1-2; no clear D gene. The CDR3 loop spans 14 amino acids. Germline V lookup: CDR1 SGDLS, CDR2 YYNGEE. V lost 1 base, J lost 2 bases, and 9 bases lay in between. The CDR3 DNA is TGTGCCAGCAGCGTAAACAGATTAAACTATGGCTACACCTTC. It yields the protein CASSVNRLNYGYTF. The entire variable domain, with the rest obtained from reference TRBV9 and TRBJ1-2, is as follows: DSGVTQTPKHLITATGQRVTLRCSPRSGDLSVYWYQQSLDQGLQFLIQYYNGEERAKGNILERFSAQQFPDLHSELNLSSLELGDSALYFCASSVNRLNYGYTFGSGTRLTVV.

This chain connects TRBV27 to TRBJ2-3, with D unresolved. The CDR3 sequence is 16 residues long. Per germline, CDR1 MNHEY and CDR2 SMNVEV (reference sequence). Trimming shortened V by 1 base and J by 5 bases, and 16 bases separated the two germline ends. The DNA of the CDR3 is TGTGCCAGCAGTTTATTCGGCCTACTCAAAGGAGATACGCAGTATTTT. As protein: CASSLFGLLKGDTQYF.

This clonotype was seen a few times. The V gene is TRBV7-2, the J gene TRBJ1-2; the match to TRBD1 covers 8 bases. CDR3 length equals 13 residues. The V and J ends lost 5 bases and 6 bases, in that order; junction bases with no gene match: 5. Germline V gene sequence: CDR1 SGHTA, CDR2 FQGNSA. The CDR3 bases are TGTGCCAGCAGCCCTCAGACAGGGGATGGCTACACCTTC. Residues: CASSPQTGDGYTF.

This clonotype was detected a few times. The CDR3 protein is CASSRPTVPGSPLHF. Written as DNA, the CDR3 is TGTGCCAGCAGCCGCCCGACAGTCCCCGGATCACCCCTCCACTTT. V gene TRBV27 combines with J gene TRBJ1-6; D is possibly TRBD1 (5 bases). Between the trimmed V and J ends, which lost 6 bases and 10 bases, there was a span of 19 bases. The germline gives CDR1 MNHEY, CDR2 SMNVEV (reference sequence). This CDR3 has 15 amino acids.

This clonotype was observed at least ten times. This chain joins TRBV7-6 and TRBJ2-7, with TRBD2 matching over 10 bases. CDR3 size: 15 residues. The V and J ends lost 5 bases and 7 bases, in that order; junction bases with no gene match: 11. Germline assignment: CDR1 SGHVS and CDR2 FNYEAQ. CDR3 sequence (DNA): TGTGCCAGCAGCGCGACTAGCGGGTTTATCGGTGAGCAGTACTTC. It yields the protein CASSATSGFIGEQYF. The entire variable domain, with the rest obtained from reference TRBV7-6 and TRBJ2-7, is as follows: GAGVSQSPRYKVTKRGQDVALRCDPISGHVSLYWYRQALGQGPEFLTYFNYEAQQDKSGLPNDRFSAERPEGSISTLTIQRTEQRDSAMYRCASSATSGFIGEQYFGPGTRLTVT.

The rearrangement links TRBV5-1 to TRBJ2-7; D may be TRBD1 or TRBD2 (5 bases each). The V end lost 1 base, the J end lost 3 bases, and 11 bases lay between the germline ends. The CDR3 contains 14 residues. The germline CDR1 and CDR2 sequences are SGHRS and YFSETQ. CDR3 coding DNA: TGCGCCAGCAGCTTGAGAGGGACCAGCTACGAGCAGTACTTC. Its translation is CASSLRGTSYEQYF.

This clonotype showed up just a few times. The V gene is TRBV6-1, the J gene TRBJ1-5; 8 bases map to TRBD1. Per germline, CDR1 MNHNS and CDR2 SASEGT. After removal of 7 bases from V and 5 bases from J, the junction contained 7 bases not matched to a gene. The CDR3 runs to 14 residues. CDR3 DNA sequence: TGTGCCAGCACTGTCGACAGGGGATATCAGCCCCAGCATTTT. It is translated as CASTVDRGYQPQHF.

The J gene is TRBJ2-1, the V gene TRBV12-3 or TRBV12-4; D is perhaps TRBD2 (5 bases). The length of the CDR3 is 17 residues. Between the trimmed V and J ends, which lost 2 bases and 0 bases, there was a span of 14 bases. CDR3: CASSLWVWESSYNEQFF. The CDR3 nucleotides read TGTGCCAGCAGTTTATGGGTGTGGGAGAGCTCCTACAATGAGCAGTTCTTC.

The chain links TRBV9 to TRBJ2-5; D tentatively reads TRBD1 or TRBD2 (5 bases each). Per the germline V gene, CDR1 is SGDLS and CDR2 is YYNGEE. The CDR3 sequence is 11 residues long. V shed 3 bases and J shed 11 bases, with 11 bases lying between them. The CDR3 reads CASSGPGPQYF. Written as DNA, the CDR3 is TGTGCCAGCAGCGGCCCGGGACCTCAGTACTTC. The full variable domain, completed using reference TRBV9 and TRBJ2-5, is DSGVTQTPKHLITATGQRVTLRCSPRSGDLSVYWYQQSLDQGLQFLIQYYNGEERAKGNILERFSAQQFPDLHSELNLSSLELGDSALYFCASSGPGPQYFGPGTRLLVL.

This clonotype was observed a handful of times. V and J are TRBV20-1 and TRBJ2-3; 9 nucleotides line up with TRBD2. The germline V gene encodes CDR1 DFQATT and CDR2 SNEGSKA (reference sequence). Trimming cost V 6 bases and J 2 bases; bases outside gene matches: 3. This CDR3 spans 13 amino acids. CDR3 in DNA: TGCAGTGCCGGACTAGCGTTCACAGATACGCAGTATTTT. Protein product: CSAGLAFTDTQYF.

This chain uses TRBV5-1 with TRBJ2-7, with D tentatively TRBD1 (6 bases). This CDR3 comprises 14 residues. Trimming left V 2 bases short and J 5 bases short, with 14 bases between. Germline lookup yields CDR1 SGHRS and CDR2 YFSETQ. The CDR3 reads CASSFGQGLDEQYF. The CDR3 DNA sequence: TGCGCCAGCAGCTTCGGTCAGGGGCTTGACGAGCAGTACTTC.

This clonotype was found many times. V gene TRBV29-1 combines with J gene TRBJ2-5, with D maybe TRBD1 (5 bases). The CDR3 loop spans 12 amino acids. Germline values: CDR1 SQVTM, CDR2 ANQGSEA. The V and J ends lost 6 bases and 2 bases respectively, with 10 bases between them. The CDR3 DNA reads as TGCAGCGTGGGGCTGGTTCAAGAGACCCAGTACTTC. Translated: CSVGLVQETQYF.

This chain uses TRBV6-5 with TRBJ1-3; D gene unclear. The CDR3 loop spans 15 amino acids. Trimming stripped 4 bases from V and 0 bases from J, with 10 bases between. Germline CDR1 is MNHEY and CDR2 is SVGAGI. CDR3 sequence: CASSSPGYSGNTIYF. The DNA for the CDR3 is TGTGCCAGCAGTTCCCCTGGATACTCTGGAAACACCATATATTTT.

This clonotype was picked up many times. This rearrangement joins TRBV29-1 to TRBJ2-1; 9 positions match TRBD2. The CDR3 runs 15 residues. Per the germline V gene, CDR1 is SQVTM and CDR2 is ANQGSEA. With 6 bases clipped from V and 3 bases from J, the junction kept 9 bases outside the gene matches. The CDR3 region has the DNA TGCAGCGTCCTTTCGGAGCGGGAGGTCTACAATGAGCAGTTCTTC. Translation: CSVLSEREVYNEQFF.